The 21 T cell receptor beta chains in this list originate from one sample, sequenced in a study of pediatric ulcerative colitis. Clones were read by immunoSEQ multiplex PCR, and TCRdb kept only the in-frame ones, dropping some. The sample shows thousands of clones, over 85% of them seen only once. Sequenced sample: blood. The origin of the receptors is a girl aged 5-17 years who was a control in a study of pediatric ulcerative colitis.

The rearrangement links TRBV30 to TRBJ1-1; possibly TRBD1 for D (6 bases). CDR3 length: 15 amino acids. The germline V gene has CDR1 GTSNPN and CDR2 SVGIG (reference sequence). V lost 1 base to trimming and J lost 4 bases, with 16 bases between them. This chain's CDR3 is CAWSADYRDTTEAFF. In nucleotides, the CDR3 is TGTGCCTGGAGTGCAGATTACAGGGACACCACTGAAGCTTTCTTT.

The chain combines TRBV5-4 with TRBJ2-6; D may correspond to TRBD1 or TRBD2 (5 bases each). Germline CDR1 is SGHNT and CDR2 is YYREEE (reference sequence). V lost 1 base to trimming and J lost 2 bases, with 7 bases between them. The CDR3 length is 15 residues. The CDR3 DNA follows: TGTGCCAGCAGCTTGCCGGGGCCTGGGGCCAACGTCCTGACTTTC. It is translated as CASSLPGPGANVLTF.

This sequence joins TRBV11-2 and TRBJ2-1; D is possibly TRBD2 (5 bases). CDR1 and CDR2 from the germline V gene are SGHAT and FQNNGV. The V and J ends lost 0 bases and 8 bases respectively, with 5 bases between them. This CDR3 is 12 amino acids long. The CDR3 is CASSLERDEQFF. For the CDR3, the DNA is TGTGCCAGCAGCTTAGAGCGGGATGAGCAGTTCTTC.

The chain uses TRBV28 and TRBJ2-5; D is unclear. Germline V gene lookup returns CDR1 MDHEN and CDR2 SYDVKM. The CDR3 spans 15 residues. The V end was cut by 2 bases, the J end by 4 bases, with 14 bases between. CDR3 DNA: TGTGCCAGCAGTTTAACAACCAGAGGTACAGAGACCCAGTACTTC. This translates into CASSLTTRGTETQYF.

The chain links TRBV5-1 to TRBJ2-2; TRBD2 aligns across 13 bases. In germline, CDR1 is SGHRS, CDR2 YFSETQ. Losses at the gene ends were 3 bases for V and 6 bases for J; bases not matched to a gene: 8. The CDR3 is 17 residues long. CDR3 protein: CASSSGLAGSLSGELFF. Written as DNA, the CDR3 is TGCGCCAGCAGCTCGGGACTAGCGGGATCCCTGTCCGGGGAGCTGTTTTTT. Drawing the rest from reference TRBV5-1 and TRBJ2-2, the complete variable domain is KAGVTQTPRYLIKTRGQQVTLSCSPISGHRSVSWYQQTPGQGLQFLFEYFSETQRNKGNFPGRFSGRQFSNSRSEMNVSTLELGDSALYLCASSSGLAGSLSGELFFGEGSRLTVL.

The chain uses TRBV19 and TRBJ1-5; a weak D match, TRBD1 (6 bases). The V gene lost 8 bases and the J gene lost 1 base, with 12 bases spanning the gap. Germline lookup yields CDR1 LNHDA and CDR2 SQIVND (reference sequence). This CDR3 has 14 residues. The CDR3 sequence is CASLDRPSNQPQHF. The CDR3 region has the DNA TGTGCCAGTCTGGACAGACCAAGCAATCAGCCCCAGCATTTT.

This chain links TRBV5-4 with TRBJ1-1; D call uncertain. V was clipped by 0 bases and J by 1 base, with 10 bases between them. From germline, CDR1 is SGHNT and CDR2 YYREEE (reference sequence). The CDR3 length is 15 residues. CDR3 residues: CASSLGGGRNTEAFF. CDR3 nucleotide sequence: TGTGCCAGCAGCTTGGGGGGAGGGAGGAACACTGAAGCTTTCTTT.

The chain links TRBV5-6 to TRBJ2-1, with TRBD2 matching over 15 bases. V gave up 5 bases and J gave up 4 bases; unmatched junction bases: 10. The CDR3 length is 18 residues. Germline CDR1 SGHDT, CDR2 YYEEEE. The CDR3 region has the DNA TGTGCCAGCAGACGCCCGGGACTAGCGGGAGGTCGATACAATGAGCAGTTCTTC. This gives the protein CASRRPGLAGGRYNEQFF.

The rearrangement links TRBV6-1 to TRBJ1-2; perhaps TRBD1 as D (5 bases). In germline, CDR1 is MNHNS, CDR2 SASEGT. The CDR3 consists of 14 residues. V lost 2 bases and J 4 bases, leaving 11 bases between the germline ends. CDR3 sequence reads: CASSEKGTAYGYTF. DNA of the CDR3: TGTGCCAGCAGTGAAAAGGGGACCGCCTATGGCTACACCTTC.

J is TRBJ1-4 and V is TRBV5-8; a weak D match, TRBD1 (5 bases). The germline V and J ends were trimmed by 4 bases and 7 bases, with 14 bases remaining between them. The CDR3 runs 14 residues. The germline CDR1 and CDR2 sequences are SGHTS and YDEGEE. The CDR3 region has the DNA TGTGCCAGCAGCCTTCGGGACCTCGGTGAAAAACTGTTTTTT. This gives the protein CASSLRDLGEKLFF.

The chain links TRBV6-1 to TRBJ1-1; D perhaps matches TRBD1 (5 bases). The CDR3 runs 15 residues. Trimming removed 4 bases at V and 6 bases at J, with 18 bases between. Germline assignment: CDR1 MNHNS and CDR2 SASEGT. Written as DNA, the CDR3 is TGTGCCAGCAGTGCCCGGGGAGAGGGGCGGCCTGAAGCTTTCTTT. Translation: CASSARGEGRPEAFF.

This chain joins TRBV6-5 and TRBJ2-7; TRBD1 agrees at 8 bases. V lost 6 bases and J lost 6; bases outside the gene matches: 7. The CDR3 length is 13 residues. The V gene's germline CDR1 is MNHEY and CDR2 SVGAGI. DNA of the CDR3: TGTGCCAGCAGATATACAGGGGGTCTCGAGCAGTACTTC. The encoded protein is CASRYTGGLEQYF.

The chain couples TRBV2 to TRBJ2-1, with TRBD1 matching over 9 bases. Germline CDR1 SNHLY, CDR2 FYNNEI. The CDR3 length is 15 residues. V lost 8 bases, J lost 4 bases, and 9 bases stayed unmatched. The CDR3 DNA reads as TGTGCCAGCTTCCGGGACAGGGAGTGGTACAATGAGCAGTTCTTC. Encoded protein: CASFRDREWYNEQFF.

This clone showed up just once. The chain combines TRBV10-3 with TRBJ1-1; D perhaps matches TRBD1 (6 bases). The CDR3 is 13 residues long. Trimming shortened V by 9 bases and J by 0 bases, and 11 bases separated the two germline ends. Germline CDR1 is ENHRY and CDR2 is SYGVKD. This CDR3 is CAIMGHLNTEAFF. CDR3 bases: TGTGCCATAATGGGACATCTGAACACTGAAGCTTTCTTT.

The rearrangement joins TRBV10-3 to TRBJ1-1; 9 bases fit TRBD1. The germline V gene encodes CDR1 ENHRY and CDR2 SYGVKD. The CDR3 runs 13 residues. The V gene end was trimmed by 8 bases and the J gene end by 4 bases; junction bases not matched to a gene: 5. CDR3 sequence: CAIGETGGTEAFF. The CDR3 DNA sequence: TGTGCCATCGGGGAGACAGGGGGCACTGAAGCTTTCTTT.

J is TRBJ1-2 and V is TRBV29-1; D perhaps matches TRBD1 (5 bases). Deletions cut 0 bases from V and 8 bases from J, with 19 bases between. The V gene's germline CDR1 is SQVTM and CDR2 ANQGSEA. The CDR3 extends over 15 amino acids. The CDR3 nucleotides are TGCAGCGTTGAAGAGTGGGCTGGGAGGGGCGGCGGCTACACCTTC. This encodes CSVEEWAGRGGGYTF.

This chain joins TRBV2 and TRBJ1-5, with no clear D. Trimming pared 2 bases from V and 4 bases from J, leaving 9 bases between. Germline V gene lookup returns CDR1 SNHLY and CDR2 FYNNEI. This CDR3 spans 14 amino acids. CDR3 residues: CASSERQTNQPQHF. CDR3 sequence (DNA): TGTGCCAGCAGTGAACGGCAGACTAATCAGCCCCAGCATTTT.

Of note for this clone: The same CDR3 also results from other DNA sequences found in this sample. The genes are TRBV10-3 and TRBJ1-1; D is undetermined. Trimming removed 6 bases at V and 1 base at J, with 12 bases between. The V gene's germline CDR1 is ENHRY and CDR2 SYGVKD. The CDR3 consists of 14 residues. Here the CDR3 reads CAIRKAASNTEAFF. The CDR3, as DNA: TGTGCCATCAGGAAAGCAGCTTCGAACACTGAAGCTTTCTTT.

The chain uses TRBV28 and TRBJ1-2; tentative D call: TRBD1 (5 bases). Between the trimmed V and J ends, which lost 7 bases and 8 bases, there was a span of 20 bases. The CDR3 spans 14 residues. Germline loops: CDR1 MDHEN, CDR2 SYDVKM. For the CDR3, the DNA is TGTGCCAGCAACCTGCCCGGGGGTAAAGTAGGCTACACCTTC. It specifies CASNLPGGKVGYTF.

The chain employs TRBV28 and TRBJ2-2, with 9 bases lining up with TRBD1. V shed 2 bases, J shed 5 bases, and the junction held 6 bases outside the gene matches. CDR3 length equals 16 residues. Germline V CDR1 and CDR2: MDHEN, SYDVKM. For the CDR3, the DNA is TGTGCCAGCAGTTTAAGTGGGACAGGGAAAACCGGGGAGCTGTTTTTT. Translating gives CASSLSGTGKTGELFF. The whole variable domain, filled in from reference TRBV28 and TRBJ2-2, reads DVKVTQSSRYLVKRTGEKVFLECVQDMDHENMFWYRQDPGLGLRLIYFSYDVKMKEKGDIPEGYSVSREKKERFSLILESASTNQTSMYLCASSLSGTGKTGELFFGEGSRLTVL.

CDR3 DNA: TGTGCCAGCAGCCAAGAAGAGACCCAGTACTTC. Its translation is CASSQEETQYF. The V call is TRBV14, the J call TRBJ2-5; D is ambiguous. CDR3 size: 11 residues. V lost 0 bases, J lost 4 bases, and 0 bases lay in between. The germline V gene encodes CDR1 SGHDN and CDR2 FVKESK.